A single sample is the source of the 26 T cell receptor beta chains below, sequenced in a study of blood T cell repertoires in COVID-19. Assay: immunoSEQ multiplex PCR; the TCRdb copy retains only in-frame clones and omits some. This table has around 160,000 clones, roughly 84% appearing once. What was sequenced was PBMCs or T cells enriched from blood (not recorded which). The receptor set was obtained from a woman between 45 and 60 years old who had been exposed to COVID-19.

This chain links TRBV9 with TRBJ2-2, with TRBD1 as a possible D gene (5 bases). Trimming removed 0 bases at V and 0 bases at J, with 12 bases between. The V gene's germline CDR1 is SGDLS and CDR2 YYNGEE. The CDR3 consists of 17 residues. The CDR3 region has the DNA TGTGCCAGCAGCGTAGCTACCAGGACAACGAACACCGGGGAGCTGTTTTTT. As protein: CASSVATRTTNTGELFF.

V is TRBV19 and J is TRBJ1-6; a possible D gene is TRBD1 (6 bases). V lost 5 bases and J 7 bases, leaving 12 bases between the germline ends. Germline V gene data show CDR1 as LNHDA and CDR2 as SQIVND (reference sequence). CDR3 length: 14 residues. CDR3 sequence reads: CASSPRDINSPLHF. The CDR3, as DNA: TGTGCCAGTAGTCCCCGGGACATCAATTCACCCCTCCACTTT.

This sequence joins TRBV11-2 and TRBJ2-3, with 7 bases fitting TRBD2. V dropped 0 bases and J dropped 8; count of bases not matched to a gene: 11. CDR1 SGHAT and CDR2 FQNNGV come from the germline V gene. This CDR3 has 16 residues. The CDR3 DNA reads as TGTGCCAGCAGCTTAGATCTGGGGACTACCGGAGGTACGCAGTATTTT. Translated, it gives CASSLDLGTTGGTQYF.

CDR3: CASRPGTSVHEQYF. In nucleotides, the CDR3 is TGTGCCAGCAGGCCTGGGACTAGCGTCCACGAGCAGTACTTC. V is TRBV2 and J is TRBJ2-7, with 10 bases matching TRBD2. The V gene end was trimmed by 6 bases and the J gene end by 5 bases; junction bases not matched to a gene: 7. CDR1 is SNHLY, CDR2 FYNNEI, per germline. This CDR3 is built from 14 residues. Full variable domain (missing parts from reference TRBV2 and TRBJ2-7): EPEVTQTPSHQVTQMGQEVILRCVPISNHLYFYWYRQILGQKVEFLVSFYNNEISEKSEIFDDQFSVERPDGSNFTLKIRSTKLEDSAMYFCASRPGTSVHEQYFGPGTRLTVT.

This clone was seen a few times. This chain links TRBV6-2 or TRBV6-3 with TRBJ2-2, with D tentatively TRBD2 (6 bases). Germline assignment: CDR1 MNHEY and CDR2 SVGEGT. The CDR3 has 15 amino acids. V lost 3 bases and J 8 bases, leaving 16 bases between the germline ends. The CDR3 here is CASSYDLGGLGELFF. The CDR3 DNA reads TGTGCCAGCAGTTATGACCTGGGAGGTCTTGGGGAGCTGTTTTTT.

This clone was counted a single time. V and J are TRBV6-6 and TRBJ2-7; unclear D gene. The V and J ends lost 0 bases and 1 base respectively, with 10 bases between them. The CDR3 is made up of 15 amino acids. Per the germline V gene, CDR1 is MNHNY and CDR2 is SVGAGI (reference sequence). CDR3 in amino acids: CASSYSEQPSYEQYF. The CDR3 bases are TGTGCCAGCAGTTACTCGGAGCAGCCGTCCTACGAGCAGTACTTC.

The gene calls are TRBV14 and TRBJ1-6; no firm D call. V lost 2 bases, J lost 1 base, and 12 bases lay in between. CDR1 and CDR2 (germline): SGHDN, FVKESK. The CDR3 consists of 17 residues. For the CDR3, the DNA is TGTGCCAGCAGCCAATCTAAGTTGCGGTCCTATAATTCACCCCTCCACTTT. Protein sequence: CASSQSKLRSYNSPLHF.

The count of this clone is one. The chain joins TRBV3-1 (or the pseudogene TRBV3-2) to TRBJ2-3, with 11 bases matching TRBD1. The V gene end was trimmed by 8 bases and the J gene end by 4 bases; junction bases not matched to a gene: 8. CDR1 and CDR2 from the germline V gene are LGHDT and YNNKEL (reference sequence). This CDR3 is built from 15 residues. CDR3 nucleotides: TGTGCCAGCCCCGAGGACAGGGGGCTCGCAGATACGCAGTATTTT. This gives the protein CASPEDRGLADTQYF.

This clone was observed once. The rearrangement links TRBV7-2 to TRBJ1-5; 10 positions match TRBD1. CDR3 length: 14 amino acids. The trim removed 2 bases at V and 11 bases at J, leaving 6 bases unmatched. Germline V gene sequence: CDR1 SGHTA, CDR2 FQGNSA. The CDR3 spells CASSLRAGTGAQHF. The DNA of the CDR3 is TGTGCCAGCAGCTTACGTGCGGGGACAGGGGCCCAGCATTTT.

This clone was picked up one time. The CDR3 reads CSAGGGQGAGYTF. Here the CDR3 DNA reads TGCAGCGCCGGAGGGGGACAGGGGGCTGGCTACACCTTC. V gene TRBV29-1 combines with J gene TRBJ1-2, with TRBD1 matching 12 bases. J was trimmed by 7 bases and V by 7 bases; bases with no gene match: 7. Germline V gene sequence: CDR1 SQVTM, CDR2 ANQGSEA. The CDR3 covers 13 residues.

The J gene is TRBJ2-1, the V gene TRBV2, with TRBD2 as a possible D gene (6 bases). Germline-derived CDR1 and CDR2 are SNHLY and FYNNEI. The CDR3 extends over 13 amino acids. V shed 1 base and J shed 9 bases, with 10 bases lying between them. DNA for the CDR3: TGTGCCAGCAGTGAAGTGGCGGGGAGTGAGCAGTTCTTC. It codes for CASSEVAGSEQFF.

The CDR3 loop is CSVELGQLNGYTF. The CDR3 DNA follows: TGCAGCGTTGAATTGGGACAGTTAAATGGCTACACCTTC. The chain joins TRBV29-1 to TRBJ1-2; 7 positions match TRBD1. With V trimmed by 2 bases and J by 6 bases, 6 bases remained unmatched. From germline, CDR1 is SQVTM and CDR2 ANQGSEA. The CDR3 totals 13 residues.

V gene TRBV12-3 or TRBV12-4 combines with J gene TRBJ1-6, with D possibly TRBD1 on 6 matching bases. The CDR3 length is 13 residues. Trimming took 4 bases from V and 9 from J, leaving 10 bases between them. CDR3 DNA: TGTGCCAGCAGTTCCAGGGGCTTTTCACCCCTCCACTTT. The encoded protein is CASSSRGFSPLHF.

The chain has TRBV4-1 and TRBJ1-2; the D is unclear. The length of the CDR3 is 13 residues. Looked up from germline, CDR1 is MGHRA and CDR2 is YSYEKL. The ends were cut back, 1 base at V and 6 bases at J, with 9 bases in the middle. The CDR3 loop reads CASSQGGPNGYTF. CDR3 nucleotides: TGCGCCAGCAGCCAAGGTGGGCCCAATGGCTACACCTTC.

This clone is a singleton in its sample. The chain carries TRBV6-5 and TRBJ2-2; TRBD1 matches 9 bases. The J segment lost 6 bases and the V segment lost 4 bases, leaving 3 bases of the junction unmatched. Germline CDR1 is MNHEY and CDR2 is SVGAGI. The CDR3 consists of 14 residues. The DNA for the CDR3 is TGTGCCAGCAGTTGGGACAGGGCCGCCGGGGAGCTGTTTTTT. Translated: CASSWDRAAGELFF.

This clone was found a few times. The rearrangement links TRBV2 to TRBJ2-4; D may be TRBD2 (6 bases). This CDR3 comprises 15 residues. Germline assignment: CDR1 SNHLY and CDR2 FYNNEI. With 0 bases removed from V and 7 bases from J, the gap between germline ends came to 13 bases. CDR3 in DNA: TGTGCCAGCAGTGAAGCGCCGGGGGTGGGGAACATTCAGTACTTC. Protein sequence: CASSEAPGVGNIQYF. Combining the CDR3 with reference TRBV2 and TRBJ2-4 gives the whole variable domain EPEVTQTPSHQVTQMGQEVILRCVPISNHLYFYWYRQILGQKVEFLVSFYNNEISEKSEIFDDQFSVERPDGSNFTLKIRSTKLEDSAMYFCASSEAPGVGNIQYFGAGTRLSVL.

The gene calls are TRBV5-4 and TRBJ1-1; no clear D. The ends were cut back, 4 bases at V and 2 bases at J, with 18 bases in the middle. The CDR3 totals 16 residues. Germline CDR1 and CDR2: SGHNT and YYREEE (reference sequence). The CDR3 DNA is TGTGCCAGCAGCAAACGGACTTCCTCCTTTAACACTGAAGCTTTCTTT. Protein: CASSKRTSSFNTEAFF.

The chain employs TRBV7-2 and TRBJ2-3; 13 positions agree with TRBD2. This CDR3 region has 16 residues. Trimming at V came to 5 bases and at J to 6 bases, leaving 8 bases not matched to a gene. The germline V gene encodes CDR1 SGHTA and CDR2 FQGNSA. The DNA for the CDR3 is TGTGCCAGCAGCCCCCGACTAGCGGGGGGCTGGGATACGCAGTATTTT. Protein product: CASSPRLAGGWDTQYF.

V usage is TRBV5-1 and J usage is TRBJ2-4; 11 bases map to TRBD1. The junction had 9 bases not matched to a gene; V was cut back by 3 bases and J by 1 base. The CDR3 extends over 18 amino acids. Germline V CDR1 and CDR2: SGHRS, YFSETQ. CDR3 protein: CASSSTSDRGPAKNIQYF. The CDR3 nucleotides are TGCGCCAGCAGCTCGACATCGGACAGGGGGCCTGCCAAAAACATTCAGTACTTC.

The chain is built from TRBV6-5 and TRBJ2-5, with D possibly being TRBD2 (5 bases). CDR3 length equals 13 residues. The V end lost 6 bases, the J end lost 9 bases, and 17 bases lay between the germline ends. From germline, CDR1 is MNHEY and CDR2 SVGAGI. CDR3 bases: TGTGCCAGCAGGGACGGGAACAGTATGCCCCAGTACTTC. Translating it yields CASRDGNSMPQYF.

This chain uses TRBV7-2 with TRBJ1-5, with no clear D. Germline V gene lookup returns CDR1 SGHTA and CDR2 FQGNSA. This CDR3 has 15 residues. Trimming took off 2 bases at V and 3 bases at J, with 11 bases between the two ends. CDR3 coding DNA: TGTGCCAGCAGCTTATCGCCCGGGGTCAATCAGCCCCAGCATTTT. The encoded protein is CASSLSPGVNQPQHF.

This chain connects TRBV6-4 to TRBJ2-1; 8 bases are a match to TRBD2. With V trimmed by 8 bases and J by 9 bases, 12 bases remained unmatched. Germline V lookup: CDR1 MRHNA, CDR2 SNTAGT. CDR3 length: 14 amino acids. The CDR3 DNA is TGTGCCAGCTCCGCACGGGGGGGCCAGGGTGAGCAGTTCTTC. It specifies CASSARGGQGEQFF.

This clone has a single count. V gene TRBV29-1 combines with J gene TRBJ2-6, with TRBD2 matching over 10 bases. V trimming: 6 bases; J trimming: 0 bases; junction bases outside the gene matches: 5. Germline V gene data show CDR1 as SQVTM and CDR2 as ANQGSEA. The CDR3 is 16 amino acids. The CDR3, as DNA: TGCAGCGTCAGACTAGCGGGCAACTCTGGGGCCAACGTCCTGACTTTC. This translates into CSVRLAGNSGANVLTF.

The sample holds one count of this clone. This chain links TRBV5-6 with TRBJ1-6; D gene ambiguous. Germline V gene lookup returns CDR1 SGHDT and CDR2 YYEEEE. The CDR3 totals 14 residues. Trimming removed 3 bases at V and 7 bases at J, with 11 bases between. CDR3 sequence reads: CASSWEPGNSPLHF. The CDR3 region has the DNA TGTGCCAGCAGCTGGGAACCGGGGAATTCACCCCTCCACTTT.

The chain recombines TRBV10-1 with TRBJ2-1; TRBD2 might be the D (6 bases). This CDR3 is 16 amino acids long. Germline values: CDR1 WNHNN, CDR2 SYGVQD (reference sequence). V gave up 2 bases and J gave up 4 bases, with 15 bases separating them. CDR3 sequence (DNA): TGCGCCAGCAGTGAGGTGGGATGGAGGGGTTACAATGAGCAGTTCTTC. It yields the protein CASSEVGWRGYNEQFF.

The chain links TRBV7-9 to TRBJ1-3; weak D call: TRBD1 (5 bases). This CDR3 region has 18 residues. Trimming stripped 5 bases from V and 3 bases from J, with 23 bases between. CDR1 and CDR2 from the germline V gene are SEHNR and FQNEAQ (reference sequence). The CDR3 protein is CASSPGLGFRVNGNTIYF. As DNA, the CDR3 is TGTGCCAGCAGCCCCGGATTGGGGTTCAGGGTGAATGGAAACACCATATATTTT.